Presented here are 27 T cell receptor beta chains from one specimen sequenced in a study of blood T cell repertoires in COVID-19. Sequencing used immunoSEQ multiplex PCR; TCRdb keeps in-frame clones, though not all of them. This table holds some 76,000 clones, less than 90% found once. The source material was peripheral blood. All receptors come from a man aged 45-60 years with COVID-19, enrolled during active disease.

This clone was observed once. The chain uses TRBV20-1 and TRBJ1-2; tentative D call: TRBD1 (5 bases). V was cut by 3 bases and J by 7 bases, with 15 bases left in between. In germline, CDR1 is DFQATT, CDR2 SNEGSKA (reference sequence). This CDR3 has 13 amino acids. CDR3 in DNA: TGCAGTGCTAGTCGGCCGGGGGGACTTGGCTACACCTTC. Protein sequence: CSASRPGGLGYTF.

This rearrangement joins TRBV5-8 to TRBJ2-5, with 7 bases aligning to TRBD1. The trim removed 2 bases at V and 3 bases at J, leaving 7 bases unmatched. The CDR3 consists of 15 residues. The germline V gene has CDR1 SGHTS and CDR2 YDEGEE. The CDR3 DNA is TGTGCCAGCAGCTTCGGCGACAGGGTGGAAGAGACCCAGTACTTC. It translates to CASSFGDRVEETQYF.

This chain uses TRBV6-2 or TRBV6-3 with TRBJ2-2, with TRBD2 identical over 9 bases. The CDR3 runs 16 residues. J gave up 7 bases and V 0 bases, and 6 bases lay outside the gene matches. The germline gives CDR1 MNHEY, CDR2 SVGEGT. Here the CDR3 reads CASSYSAGGHNGELFF. The CDR3, as DNA: TGTGCCAGCAGTTACTCGGCGGGAGGGCACAACGGGGAGCTGTTTTTT.

V is TRBV11-2 and J is TRBJ2-5, with TRBD2 as a possible D gene (6 bases). Germline V lookup: CDR1 SGHAT, CDR2 FQNNGV. Trimming removed 1 base from V and 4 bases from J, with 16 bases in between. CDR3 length equals 16 residues. The CDR3 nucleotides read TGTGCCAGCAGCTTAGCCCCAGGGATGGGGGGAGAGACCCAGTACTTC. Amino acid sequence: CASSLAPGMGGETQYF.

This clone appeared a few times. V and J are TRBV6-5 and TRBJ1-1; 9 bases line up with TRBD1. This CDR3 has 12 amino acids. After removal of 7 bases from V and 4 bases from J, the junction contained 1 base not matched to a gene. Germline V gene sequence: CDR1 MNHEY, CDR2 SVGAGI. This CDR3 reads CASKDRGTEAFF. CDR3 nucleotides: TGTGCCAGCAAGGACAGGGGCACTGAAGCTTTCTTT.

This CDR3 reads CASSGPGTSDQGTDTQYF. The DNA of the CDR3 is TGTGCCAGCAGTGGGCCCGGGACTAGCGATCAAGGCACAGATACGCAGTATTTT. The chain joins TRBV25-1 to TRBJ2-3; 10 nucleotides align to TRBD2. This CDR3 region has 18 residues. Trimming took 4 bases from V and 1 from J; bases not matched to a gene: 11. CDR1 and CDR2 (germline): MGHDK, SYGVNS. Complete variable domain (other parts from reference TRBV25-1 and TRBJ2-3): EADIYQTPRYLVIGTGKKITLECSQTMGHDKMYWYQQDPGMELHLIHYSYGVNSTEKGDLSSESTVSRIRTEHFPLTLESARPSHTSQYLCASSGPGTSDQGTDTQYFGPGTRLTVL.

The chain uses TRBV10-1 and TRBJ2-7; D remains unclear. Per the germline V gene, CDR1 is WNHNN and CDR2 is SYGVQD (reference sequence). The germline V and J ends were trimmed by 0 bases and 3 bases, with 6 bases remaining between them. This CDR3 spans 13 amino acids. The CDR3 sequence is CASSESFLYEQYF. Here the CDR3 DNA reads TGCGCCAGCAGTGAGTCGTTCCTCTACGAGCAGTACTTC.

V is TRBV5-1 and J is TRBJ2-5, with 7 bases identical to TRBD2. This CDR3 spans 13 amino acids. V lost 4 bases to trimming and J lost 1 base; unmatched junction nucleotides: 1. Germline CDR1 and CDR2: SGHRS and YFSETQ. The CDR3 nucleotides are TGCGCCAGCAGCGGGGGGGGCCAAGAGACCCAGTACTTC. Its translation is CASSGGGQETQYF.

The chain joins TRBV28 to TRBJ1-1, with unresolved D. Germline V gives CDR1 MDHEN, CDR2 SYDVKM. Trimming took 7 bases from V and 0 from J, leaving 6 bases between them. The CDR3 contains 12 residues. CDR3 in amino acids: CASIAMNTEAFF. In DNA form, the CDR3 reads TGTGCCAGCATAGCAATGAACACTGAAGCTTTCTTT.

The chain recombines TRBV24-1 with TRBJ2-5; 8 bases are a match to TRBD2. The trim removed 4 bases at V and 5 bases at J, leaving 8 bases unmatched. The CDR3 runs to 15 residues. Germline lookup yields CDR1 KGHDR and CDR2 SFDVKD. The CDR3 DNA reads TGTGCCACCAGTGACCCCGGGACGGGAGGGGAGACCCAGTACTTC. Encoded protein: CATSDPGTGGETQYF.

The V gene is TRBV5-1, the J gene TRBJ1-1, with TRBD1 matching over 12 bases. The trim removed 5 bases at V and 8 bases at J, leaving 10 bases unmatched. Looked up from germline, CDR1 is SGHRS and CDR2 is YFSETQ. The CDR3 runs to 15 residues. CDR3 coding DNA: TGCGCCAGCAGTATAACCGGGGGACAGGGGGCCGAAGCTTTCTTT. It specifies CASSITGGQGAEAFF. Full variable domain (rest looked up from reference TRBV5-1 and TRBJ1-1): KAGVTQTPRYLIKTRGQQVTLSCSPISGHRSVSWYQQTPGQGLQFLFEYFSETQRNKGNFPGRFSGRQFSNSRSEMNVSTLELGDSALYLCASSITGGQGAEAFFGQGTRLTVV.

CDR3 in DNA: TGTGCCAGCAGCAGGCCGGGAGGCCGCTACAATGAGCAGTTCTTC. Translating it yields CASSRPGGRYNEQFF. J is TRBJ2-1 and V is TRBV9; the match to TRBD2 covers 7 bases. The germline V gene has CDR1 SGDLS and CDR2 YYNGEE. With V trimmed by 4 bases and J by 3 bases, 7 bases remained unmatched. The CDR3 spans 15 residues.

The gene calls are TRBV5-1 and TRBJ2-1; 9 nucleotides match TRBD2. Germline CDR1 is SGHRS and CDR2 is YFSETQ. V gave up 4 bases and J gave up 6 bases; unmatched junction bases: 8. The CDR3 spans 15 residues. For the CDR3, the DNA is TGCGCCAGCAGCCTGGCGTTAGCGGGAGTCAATGAGCAGTTCTTC. This translates into CASSLALAGVNEQFF.

This chain joins TRBV24-1 and TRBJ2-1; 11 positions match TRBD2. Losses at the gene ends were 2 bases for V and 6 bases for J; bases not matched to a gene: 5. CDR3 length: 16 residues. CDR1 and CDR2 (germline): KGHDR, SFDVKD. The CDR3 protein is CATSDSLAGGLNEQFF. The DNA of the CDR3 is TGTGCCACCAGTGATTCCCTAGCGGGAGGCCTCAATGAGCAGTTCTTC.

The V call is TRBV9, the J call TRBJ1-2, with D perhaps matching TRBD1 (6 bases). V was clipped by 4 bases and J by 8 bases, with 18 bases between them. Germline V gives CDR1 SGDLS, CDR2 YYNGEE. The CDR3 is 14 amino acids. The CDR3: CASSPRGGAGGYTF. CDR3 coding DNA: TGTGCCAGCAGCCCCCGTGGGGGGGCTGGAGGCTACACCTTC.

The J gene is TRBJ2-3, the V gene TRBV29-1, with TRBD2 identical over 14 bases. Germline trimming cut 7 bases from V and 8 bases from J; bases unmatched to any gene: 5. Germline CDR1 reads SQVTM; CDR2 reads ANQGSEA. The CDR3 runs 13 residues. The CDR3 is CSETSGRAGTQYF. The CDR3, as DNA: TGCAGCGAGACTAGCGGGAGGGCGGGTACGCAGTATTTT.

The chain has TRBV14 and TRBJ2-5; 9 positions agree with TRBD2. This CDR3 contains 14 residues. The ends lost 4 bases at V and 7 bases at J; junction bases unmatched: 7. The germline V gene encodes CDR1 SGHDN and CDR2 FVKESK. The CDR3 loop reads CASSLGTSFGTQYF. For the CDR3, the DNA is TGTGCCAGCAGCCTTGGGACTAGCTTCGGGACCCAGTACTTC.

This chain links TRBV30 with TRBJ2-6; tentative D call: TRBD2 (5 bases). Trimming removed 3 bases from V and 4 bases from J, with 22 bases in between. The CDR3 consists of 18 residues. Germline V gene lookup returns CDR1 GTSNPN and CDR2 SVGIG (reference sequence). The CDR3 sequence is CAWSPPRTPLRGANVLTF. CDR3 in DNA: TGTGCCTGGAGCCCGCCGAGGACTCCCTTGAGGGGGGCCAACGTCCTGACTTTC.

The chain combines TRBV9 with TRBJ2-3; 12 bases agree with TRBD2. The germline V gene encodes CDR1 SGDLS and CDR2 YYNGEE. This CDR3 has 18 amino acids. V trimming: 0 bases; J trimming: 1 base; junction bases outside the gene matches: 6. CDR3 sequence reads: CASSVGLAGGWGTDTQYF. The CDR3 DNA is TGTGCCAGCAGCGTAGGCCTAGCGGGAGGGTGGGGCACAGATACGCAGTATTTT.

This clone was recorded only once. The V call is TRBV27, the J call TRBJ1-4; D is unresolved. This CDR3 is 16 amino acids long. V was cut by 0 bases and J by 5 bases, with 13 bases left in between. Germline CDR1 is MNHEY and CDR2 is SMNVEV (reference sequence). The CDR3 nucleotides read TGTGCCAGCAGTTTATCGGCCAGGACTGAGAATGAAAAACTGTTTTTT. Encoded protein: CASSLSARTENEKLFF. The full variable domain, rest sourced from reference TRBV27 and TRBJ1-4, is EAQVTQNPRYLITVTGKKLTVTCSQNMNHEYMSWYRQDPGLGLRQIYYSMNVEVTDKGDVPEGYKVSRKEKRNFPLILESPSPNQTSLYFCASSLSARTENEKLFFGSGTQLSVL.

This chain connects TRBV28 to TRBJ1-4, with 9 nucleotides matching TRBD1. The CDR3 contains 18 residues. In germline, CDR1 is MDHEN, CDR2 SYDVKM. The ends lost 3 bases at V and 0 bases at J; junction bases unmatched: 8. The CDR3 sequence: CASSFATGGGATNEKLFF. Here the CDR3 DNA reads TGTGCCAGCAGTTTCGCGACAGGGGGGGGAGCAACTAATGAAAAACTGTTTTTT.

The chain uses TRBV30 and TRBJ1-4, with TRBD1 identical over 8 bases. The CDR3 runs 14 residues. From germline, CDR1 is GTSNPN and CDR2 SVGIG (reference sequence). The V segment lost 2 bases and the J segment 5 bases; nucleotides outside the gene matches: 4. In DNA form, the CDR3 reads TGTGCCTGGAGTCTTACAGGGGGGAATGAAAAACTGTTTTTT. Translated: CAWSLTGGNEKLFF.

V usage is TRBV9 and J usage is TRBJ2-3; D possibly corresponds to TRBD2 (5 bases). Trimming pared 0 bases from V and 5 bases from J, leaving 10 bases between. Germline assignment: CDR1 SGDLS and CDR2 YYNGEE. This CDR3 spans 14 amino acids. CDR3 sequence (DNA): TGTGCCAGCAGCGTAGCTACGGGATTAGATACGCAGTATTTT. Its protein is CASSVATGLDTQYF.

The genes are TRBV5-8 and TRBJ2-7; 7 bases agree with TRBD1. Per germline, CDR1 SGHTS and CDR2 YDEGEE. The CDR3 totals 13 residues. The V gene end was trimmed by 2 bases and the J gene end by 6 bases; junction bases not matched to a gene: 5. CDR3 nucleotides: TGTGCCAGCAGCTTACACAGGGGCTCCGAGCAGTACTTC. Its protein is CASSLHRGSEQYF.

This chain links TRBV3-1 (or the pseudogene TRBV3-2) with TRBJ1-1; TRBD1 agrees at 9 bases. The trim removed 9 bases at V and 3 bases at J, leaving 5 bases unmatched. Germline V gives CDR1 LGHDT, CDR2 YNNKEL (reference sequence). This CDR3 is 13 amino acids long. The CDR3: CASTGGADTEAFF. CDR3 coding DNA: TGTGCCAGTACAGGGGGCGCGGACACTGAAGCTTTCTTT.

This chain connects TRBV11-2 to TRBJ2-3; D is perhaps TRBD2 (6 bases). The CDR3 has 15 residues. Germline assignment: CDR1 SGHAT and CDR2 FQNNGV. Between the trimmed V and J ends, which lost 2 bases and 2 bases, there was a span of 11 bases. CDR3 coding DNA: TGTGCCAGCAGCTTAATGGGGACTCACACAGATACGCAGTATTTT. Its protein product is CASSLMGTHTDTQYF.

This sequence joins TRBV14 and TRBJ1-1; the match to TRBD1 covers 8 bases. Germline V gene lookup returns CDR1 SGHDN and CDR2 FVKESK. CDR3 length: 15 amino acids. V lost 5 bases, J lost 3 bases, and 8 bases stayed unmatched. CDR3 loop: CASSIQTGGYTEAFF. DNA for the CDR3: TGTGCCAGCAGCATTCAAACAGGGGGATACACTGAAGCTTTCTTT.